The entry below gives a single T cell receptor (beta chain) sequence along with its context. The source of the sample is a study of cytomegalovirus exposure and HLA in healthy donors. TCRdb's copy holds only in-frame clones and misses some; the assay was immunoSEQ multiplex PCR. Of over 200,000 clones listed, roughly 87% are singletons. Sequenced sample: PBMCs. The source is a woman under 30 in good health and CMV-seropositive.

The CDR3 DNA reads as TGTGCCAGCTGCCCACTTAACAGGGTCTATGGCTACACCTTC. Its translation is CASCPLNRVYGYTF. The rearrangement joins TRBV6-5 to TRBJ1-2; the D gene is possibly TRBD1 (6 bases). The CDR3 contains 14 residues. Per germline, CDR1 MNHEY and CDR2 SVGAGI. V gave up 8 bases and J gave up 4 bases, with 17 bases separating them.